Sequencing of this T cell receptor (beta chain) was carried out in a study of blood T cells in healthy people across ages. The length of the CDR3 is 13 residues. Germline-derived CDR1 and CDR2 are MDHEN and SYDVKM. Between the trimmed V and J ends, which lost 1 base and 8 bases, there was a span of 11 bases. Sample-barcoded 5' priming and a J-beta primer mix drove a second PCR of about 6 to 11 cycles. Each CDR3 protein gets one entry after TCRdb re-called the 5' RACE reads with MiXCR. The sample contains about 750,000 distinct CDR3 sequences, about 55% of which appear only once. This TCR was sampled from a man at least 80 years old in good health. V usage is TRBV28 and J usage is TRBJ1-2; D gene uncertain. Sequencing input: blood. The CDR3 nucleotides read TGTGCCAGCAGTTTATCTACACTGGGAGGCTACACCTTC. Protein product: CASSLSTLGGYTF.